Listed here are 8 T cell receptor beta chains from one sample, sequenced in a study of human T cells and chemical hapten exposure. TCRdb ran MiXCR on the RACE reads and lists one entry per CDR3 protein. Here the sample spans about 360,000 distinct CDR3 sequences, more than 4.5% being singletons. Time point: patch test 1, 2 weeks after DPC sensitization. Treatment given: therapeutic diphenylcyclopropenone sensitization with weekly scalp DPC. This specimen was whole blood, taken in connection with sensitization to the hapten diphenylcyclopropenone (DPC). Receptor source: a woman aged 45 to 65 with alopecia areata. Some clones in this sample may be carry-over from other donors' samples.

This clonotype was recorded at least ten times. The CDR3 DNA reads as TGTGCCAGCATTGGCGGGGACCCCTCGCGCTCACCCCTCCACTTT. Its translation is CASIGGDPSRSPLHF. The chain has TRBV2 and TRBJ1-6, with a tentative D call TRBD1 (5 bases). This CDR3 spans 15 amino acids. Germline V gene lookup returns CDR1 SNHLY and CDR2 FYNNEI. V lost 7 bases, J lost 10 bases, and 20 bases lay in between.

This clonotype was counted ten times or more. The V call is TRBV7-2, the J call TRBJ1-2, with D tentatively TRBD1 (5 bases). Trimming took off 3 bases at V and 2 bases at J, with 16 bases between the two ends. The CDR3 loop spans 16 amino acids. Looked up from germline, CDR1 is SGHTA and CDR2 is FQGNSA. Here the CDR3 reads CASSFFRRRANYGYTF. In nucleotides, the CDR3 is TGTGCCAGCAGCTTTTTTCGCCGCAGGGCCAACTATGGCTACACCTTC.

Of note for this clonotype: This may stem from a read error, because a much larger clone lies one nucleotide away. V usage is TRBV10-3 and J usage is TRBJ2-3; TRBD2 might be the D (5 bases). CDR1 is ENHRY, CDR2 SYGVKD, per germline. The CDR3 runs 14 residues. Deletions cut 6 bases from V and 0 bases from J, with 10 bases between. This CDR3 is CAIREEPSTDTQYF. For the CDR3, the DNA is TGTGCCATCAGGGAGGAGCCCAGCACAGATACGCAGTATTTT.

The chain links TRBV20-1 to TRBJ1-1; 7 positions agree with TRBD1. Per the germline V gene, CDR1 is DFQATT and CDR2 is SNEGSKA (reference sequence). The CDR3 loop spans 16 amino acids. Trimming at V came to 4 bases and at J to 0 bases, leaving 11 bases not matched to a gene. The DNA for the CDR3 is TGCAGTGCTAAGCGACAGGGTAAAGTTTTGAACACTGAAGCTTTCTTT. Encoded protein: CSAKRQGKVLNTEAFF.

This clonotype was recorded at least ten times. V and J are TRBV7-9 and TRBJ2-7; tentatively, D is TRBD2 (6 bases). The ends were cut back, 3 bases at V and 7 bases at J, with 16 bases in the middle. The germline V gene encodes CDR1 SEHNR and CDR2 FQNEAQ (reference sequence). This CDR3 contains 14 residues. The CDR3 here is CASSLAGSLREQYF. CDR3 nucleotide sequence: TGTGCCAGCAGCTTGGCGGGGAGCCTGAGGGAGCAGTACTTC.

This clonotype was seen at least ten times. The chain couples TRBV20-1 to TRBJ2-7, with a tentative D call TRBD2 (5 bases). Germline CDR1 reads DFQATT; CDR2 reads SNEGSKA (reference sequence). This CDR3 comprises 13 residues. Between the trimmed V and J ends, which lost 6 bases and 2 bases, there was a span of 14 bases. In nucleotides, the CDR3 is TGCAGTGCCCGGACTGGGGAAACCTACGAGCAGTACTTC. As protein: CSARTGETYEQYF.

This clonotype was observed at least ten times. The gene calls are TRBV5-1 and TRBJ1-1; the D is unclear. CDR1 and CDR2 from the germline V gene are SGHRS and YFSETQ. The length of the CDR3 is 13 residues. V was shortened by 0 bases and J by 10 bases, with 13 bases between the two germline ends. CDR3 coding DNA: TGCGCCAGCAGCTTGGGAACGGGCCTAGCAGCTTTCTTT. Protein product: CASSLGTGLAAFF.

This clonotype was detected a few times. The chain uses TRBV6-2 or TRBV6-3 and TRBJ2-1; D might be TRBD1 or TRBD2, each matching 6 bases. Germline assignment: CDR1 MNHEY and CDR2 SVGEGT. The CDR3 length is 16 residues. The germline V and J ends were trimmed by 6 bases and 7 bases, with 22 bases remaining between them. CDR3 amino acids: CASSQRGAGLTNEQFF. CDR3 DNA: TGTGCCAGCAGCCAGAGGGGGGCGGGTCTAACAAATGAGCAGTTCTTC.